The sample holds one count of the clone carrying this TCR beta chain. This specimen comes from a study of PD-1 blockade in classical Hodgkin lymphoma. Regarding time point: newly diagnosed, previously untreated cHL patient sample. The CDR3 runs 14 residues. Losses at the gene ends were 0 bases for V and 9 bases for J; bases not matched to a gene: 8. Germline V gene lookup returns CDR1 SGHRS and CDR2 YFSETQ. Sequencing used immunoSEQ multiplex PCR; TCRdb keeps in-frame clones, though not all of them. The sample includes about 16,000 clones, 80% to 90% of them seen just once. The TCR was taken from a human donor with classical Hodgkin lymphoma. The chain recombines TRBV5-1 with TRBJ2-7; TRBD2 agrees at 8 bases. Sequencing was done on a sample of peripheral blood mononuclear cells (PBMCs). Here the CDR3 reads CASSLDGRALVQYF. CDR3 nucleotide sequence: TGCGCCAGCAGCTTGGACGGGAGGGCCCTCGTGCAGTACTTC.